This TCR beta chain was found in a study of post-analysis software for immune sequencing data. The CDR3 sequence is 16 residues long. V was clipped by 5 bases and J by 8 bases; unmatched bases: 16. In germline, CDR1 is MDHEN, CDR2 SYDVKM. Notes on this clonotype: Its antigen is still unknown.

Unique molecular identifiers had been added to the TCR beta cDNA libraries. TCRdb ran MiXCR on the PCR reads and lists one entry per CDR3 protein. The sample consists of about 540,000 distinct CDR3 sequences, 34% of them appearing once. The study's findings and limits: A handful of TRBV segments were more frequent in patients than controls; TRBV5-6, TRBV5-1 and TRBV20-1 belonged to this group. Under F measure analysis, samples from one preparation batch co-clustered strongly.

The sequenced sample consisted of blood. This TCR was recovered from a girl aged 2-17 years with multiple sclerosis. This chain uses TRBV28 with TRBJ1-2; TRBD1 agrees at 8 bases. The DNA of the CDR3 is TGTGCCAGCAGTATAAGGACAGGGCGGTTATCAGGAGGCTACACCTTC. Translated, it gives CASSIRTGRLSGGYTF.